What follows is one T cell receptor beta chain and its context. The antigen remains unidentified. CDR1 SGHNT and CDR2 YENEEA come from the germline V gene. Between the trimmed V and J ends, which lost 2 bases and 1 base, there was a span of 3 bases. This CDR3 spans 12 amino acids. Profiled with immunoSEQ multiplex PCR; TCRdb holds only in-frame clones, not every one. The sample lists approximately 90,000 clones, around nine tenths occurring once. The record originates from a study of T cell responses to AZD1222 COVID-19 vaccine. General study points: The span of vaccine-associated CD4 TCRs extended across spike, with dominance at 160-218 and 743-854.

The chain employs TRBV11-3 and TRBJ2-7; D is unclear. The sequencing used peripheral blood, collected on day 0 of AZD1222 vaccination. The sequence derives from an adult in good health. CDR3 in amino acids: CASSLNSYEQYF. The CDR3 DNA reads as TGTGCCAGCAGCTTAAATTCCTACGAGCAGTACTTC.